This paragraph reports one T cell receptor beta chain. Its antigen is unidentified. The entry originates in a study of blood T cells in healthy people across ages. Next came a second PCR, run for about 6 to 12 cycles, which used a sample-barcoded 5' primer along with a J-beta primer mix. TCRdb called the 5' RACE reads again in MiXCR, with one record for every CDR3 protein. The sample has approximately 700,000 distinct CDR3 sequences, 32% seen once; the top ten hold 15% to 19%. Findings and caveats of the study: Across samples, TCR beta diversity tracked strongly with naive T cell percentage. Considered underestimates were the diversity estimates obtained from one million T cells.

Isolated PBMCs totaled at least 6 million in each sample. The specimen sequenced was blood. The sequence derives from a woman aged 80 or over in good health.

Here the CDR3 reads CASSDYYRTNYGYTF. Written as DNA, the CDR3 is TGTGCCAGCAGTGATTATTACAGAACTAACTATGGCTACACCTTC. The rearrangement links TRBV12-3 or TRBV12-4 to TRBJ1-2; D unresolved. The CDR3 is made up of 15 amino acids. V shed 5 bases and J shed 0 bases, with 13 bases lying between them.